This T cell receptor (beta chain) derives from a study of cytomegalovirus exposure and HLA in healthy donors (dated by TCRdb to between 2016 and 2019). Study-level background: An earlier analysis of some 620 of the donors reported roughly 300 Gb of sequence data and 117 million unique TCR beta sequences obtained from around 170 million T cells. Donor age, sex, ethnicity and CMV serostatus were compiled together with the repertoire data. The number of donors typed differed by locus, with about 629-630 for A, B, C, DRB1 and DQB1, around 500 for DQA1, 600 to 610 for DPA1, and approximately 470 for DPB1. Along with the approximately 700-subject first cohort, a separate validation cohort of about 110 different subjects was used. To decide whether each TCR beta V gene segment behaved as functional or pseudogenic, an earlier analysis of fewer than 750 of the donors relied on high-throughput TCR beta sequencing. Around 330 gigabases of sequencing data and 91 million or so unique TCR sequences made up an early release that covered approximately 620 HLA-typed donors. The T cell repertoires of 700 or so subjects were profiled by immunosequencing and related to cytomegalovirus serostatus. To study patterns of TCR occurrence, a later analysis re-analyzed previously published TCR beta repertoires from 666 donors and added high-resolution HLA genotyping. To predict cytomegalovirus infection status, the study brought together high-throughput TCR immunosequencing, statistical association of individual TCRs with disease status, and machine learning. In a later genetic analysis, genome-wide SNP genotypes for about 55% of the roughly 700 donors were used, and that subset was treated as a discovery cohort. HLA typing covered class I and class II loci at four-digit resolution. On average, about 200,000 unique TCR beta nucleotide sequences were sequenced per donor among more than 350 genotyped donors of the cohort, with approximately 18% of those sequences being non-productive. A handful of DR-DQ haplotypes were treated as single units for association and clustering because of strong linkage in the cohort. The study was designed to test whether signatures of past pathogen exposure could be identified by cataloging public T cell receptors. Every discovery cohort repertoire had been produced on one sequencing platform. Rather than drawing on any new phenotypic data, the later analysis identified candidate immune exposures from TCR beta sequences and the way those sequences occurred across donors. Among the approximately 400 genotyped donors, 75% to 90% belonged to the genetic ancestry cluster associated with self-reported Caucasian donors.

Turning to this clone: Its binding antigen is unknown. Per-nucleotide qualities are absent, and no much larger clonotype sits a single base away.

The cohort comprised 670 or so healthy bone marrow donors. All cohort members were sampled while nominally healthy, although unrecorded immune exposures were likely present. The donor tested CMV seronegative and was one of the 352 seronegative cohort members. Every donor gave a peripheral blood sample, and the peripheral blood mononuclear cells from that sample were used for TCR beta sequencing. Genomic DNA extraction from the blood cell samples was performed with the Qiagen DNeasy Blood Extraction Kit. The CDR3, cysteine through phenylalanine, is 15 amino acids long. Kept here is only the CDR3 DNA, which spans 45 bases and is read in frame from base 1. Deletion took 5 bases off V and 1 base off J, with a span of 14 bases between the germline ends. The germline V gene encodes CDR1 SGHTA and CDR2 FQGNSA. What the work shows at the level of the full study, not this receptor alone: According to a later analysis, TCR association rates differed among HLA loci, with DRB1 alleles showing the most associated TCRs and HLA-C alleles showing the fewest. A later analysis associated 16,951 TCR beta sequences with specific HLA alleles at a false discovery rate of 0.05. Most CMV-associated TCR beta chains appeared to be HLA-restricted in a later analysis, and the HLA associations seemed to be driven largely by CMV exposure. Correlated functional status among segregating V segments might be attributable to linkage disequilibrium, but an unknown experimental factor could not be ruled out. Most TCR sequences were observed very rarely across donors, whereas some public TCRs were present in many individuals. Compared with equally common non-associated chains, HLA-associated TCR beta chains in a later analysis were more clonally expanded and had lower generation probabilities. A further reported finding was that TCR beta sequences accurately predicted the HLA-A and HLA-B alleles for most subjects in the first cohort. In this cohort, only TCR beta chains were sequenced, and detectable features were limited by the absence of alpha or paired-chain data. The only immune exposure information available for the cohort was CMV serostatus. In a later genetic analysis, fewer N-insertions in productive TCRs were reported among donors in an Asian-associated ancestry cluster than the roughly 710-donor mean. Strong co-occurrence of HLA alleles, especially DR and DQ, made assigning TCR associations to individual alleles difficult. Sequencing depth was assumed to be roughly uniform across donors in the presence/absence analyses, though that assumption may not hold. Because the 87-base-pair reads could not distinguish some IMGT-functional V segments, including TRBV6-2 and TRBV6-3, those segments were excluded. Cytomegalovirus status was reported to be diagnosed by the classifier with high specificity and sensitivity in both the original and validation cohorts. Because HLA typing was unavailable for some donors at each locus, only the typed subset was used in association tests. The authors suggested that the approach could potentially be generalized to other disease states and immunological phenotypes. An earlier analysis of several hundred of the donors showed that most TCR beta V segments appeared in productive rearrangements either about 87% or about 30% of the time, which broadly matched IMGT annotations. A cluster of highly shared sequence variants was judged likely to represent a technical artifact of the sequencing pipeline. In the study, approximately 150 TCR beta chains were listed as associated with cytomegalovirus. In vitro tests confirmed that a few of the cytomegalovirus-associated TCR beta chains recognize cytomegalovirus antigens. The earlier analysis of about 600 of the donors excluded roughly 17 rarely observed V segments, including chromosome 9 orphons, because counts were too low. An association between a missense DCLRE1C variant and V-gene and J-gene trimming of TCR beta chains was found in a later genetic analysis and replicated in an independent cohort. In a later analysis, several top co-occurrence clusters were reported to appear linked to parvovirus B19, influenza, CMV and Epstein-Barr virus.

Preparation of the library involved the immunoSEQ multiplex PCR assay. A mixture of 60 forward primers for TCR Vbeta segments and 13 reverse primers for TCR Jbeta segments was used in the multiplex PCR. Amplification of the CDR3 region of rearranged TCR beta genes was performed with a multiplex PCR assay on genomic DNA. The amplified TCR beta libraries were sequenced on the Illumina HiSeq System as 87-base-pair reads. The source study handled its data this way. A later analysis tallied about 77 million unique TCR beta chains across the 666 repertoires, and about 10 million of those chains were shared by two or more donors. Raw reads were error-corrected and collapsed into unique sequences by a nearest-neighbor algorithm in which closely related sequences were merged to remove PCR and sequencing errors. V, D and J gene segments were assigned by aligning CDR3 sequences to IMGT reference sequences. For a sequence to be retained, a match of at least six nucleotides was required to both a V gene segment and a J gene segment. Rearrangements were classified as productive when the CDR3 lacked stop codons and remained in frame with V and J, and all other rearrangements were classified as non-productive. Following IMGT convention, CDR3 was defined as the stretch from the second conserved V-encoded cysteine up to the conserved J-encoded phenylalanine. The earlier analysis of some 580 of the donors excluded any sequence lacking an unambiguous match to a single V gene segment. In an earlier analysis of roughly 600 of the donors, a V segment was called functional when productive rearrangements were above 56.7%, and segregating when the standard deviation between donors exceeded 5%. To diagnose cytomegalovirus status from the catalog of TCR beta chain sequences, a statistical classification framework was built. V and J gene assignment, in a later analysis, came from comparing TCR nucleotide sequences with IMGT/GENE-DB human TR gene sequences. A later analysis assigned CDR3 sequences and most-parsimonious VDJ recombination scenarios with the TCRdist pipeline. In a later analysis, each TCR beta chain was defined by its CDR3 amino acid sequence together with its V-gene family, and reads lacking a unique V-gene family were excluded. To address suspected cross-contamination and a sequencing artifact, a later analysis removed under 600 highly shared, low-generation-probability nucleotide sequences. A later analysis calculated a clonal expansion index for each public chain from normalized within-repertoire ranks of inferred template counts. A later analysis computed generation probabilities with a VDJ recombination model fitted to out-of-frame rearrangements, and checked the results against IGoR. Hypergeometric tests were used in a later analysis to score TCR-TCR, TCR-HLA and TCR-CMV co-occurrence, with a repertoire-size bias correction applied to the TCR pairs. False discovery rates were estimated in a later analysis by permuting HLA or CMV assignments 20 times. In a later analysis, co-occurring TCRs were grouped using DBSCAN, with TCRdist sequence similarity added in when clustering inside HLA-allele-positive subsets. Repertoires with fewer than 30,000 or more than 120,000 public chains, plus five repertoires with anomalous nucleotide sharing, were excluded from co-occurrence clustering. Held by TCRdb, this immuneACCESS table contains in-frame sequences only and omits some clones. Under half of the omission traces to an unresolved V gene where checked; the cause of the rest is unknown. The D gene and trimming were derived from the DNA, and the V and J assignments and clone size from that table. The sample profile shows roughly 100,000 clones; less than 85% of them were found once. Roughly 3.7% of the sample belongs to the ten largest clones.

Here the chain combines TRBV7-2 and TRBJ2-5, with TRBD2 tentatively as D gene (6 bases match). This TCR was sampled from a man in his fifties or sixties in good health and CMV-seronegative. Sequencing input: PBMCs. The nucleotide sequence reads TGTGCCAGCAGCAAAGTGGTGGGGGGCCAAGAGACCCAGTACTTC. The encoded protein is CASSKVVGGQETQYF.